This entry describes one T cell receptor (beta chain). The sample comes from a study of shared clonotypes between healthy human individuals. Every subset's genomic DNA went evenly onto several immunoSEQ plates. PCR replicates performed on unsorted PBMC used around 0.3 ug DNA, 30,000 or so T cell genomes. Only in-frame clones appear in the TCRdb table, and some are missing; sequencing was by immunoSEQ multiplex PCR. This sample has hundreds of thousands of clones; around 75% occur once, and the top ten carry around 13%. None of the donors, who were healthy HIV-negative adults, had recently had acute infections or vaccinations. Unsorted samples relied on about 100 million PBMCs, which served as the source of genomic DNA. The origin of this receptor is a woman in her thirties or forties in good health. Some clones in this sample may be carry-over from other donors' samples. The sequenced sample consisted of PBMCs.

For the CDR3, the DNA is TGTGCCAGCAGTTACTCTGGGGATGAGCAGTTCTTC. Encoded protein: CASSYSGDEQFF. The chain carries TRBV6-5 and TRBJ2-1; D unresolved. Germline V gene lookup returns CDR1 MNHEY and CDR2 SVGAGI. The CDR3 length is 12 residues. Trimming stripped 0 bases from V and 8 bases from J, with 5 bases between.